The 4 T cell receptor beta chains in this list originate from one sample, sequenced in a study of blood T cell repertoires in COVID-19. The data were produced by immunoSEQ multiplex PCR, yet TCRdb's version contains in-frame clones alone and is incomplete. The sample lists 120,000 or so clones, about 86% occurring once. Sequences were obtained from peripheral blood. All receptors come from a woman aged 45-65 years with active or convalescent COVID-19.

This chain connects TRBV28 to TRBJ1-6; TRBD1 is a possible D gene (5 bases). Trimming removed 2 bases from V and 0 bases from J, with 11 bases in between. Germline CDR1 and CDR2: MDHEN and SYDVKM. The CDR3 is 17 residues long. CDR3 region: CASSLPSDSSYNSPLHF. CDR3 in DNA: TGTGCCAGCAGTTTACCCTCCGACAGCTCCTATAATTCACCCCTCCACTTT.

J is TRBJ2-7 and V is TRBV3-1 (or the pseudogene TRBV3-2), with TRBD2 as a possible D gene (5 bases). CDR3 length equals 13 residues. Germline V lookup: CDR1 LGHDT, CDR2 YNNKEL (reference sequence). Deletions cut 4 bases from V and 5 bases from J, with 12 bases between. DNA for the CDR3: TGTGCCAGCAGCCGGCCCACTAGTCACGAGCAGTACTTC. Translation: CASSRPTSHEQYF.

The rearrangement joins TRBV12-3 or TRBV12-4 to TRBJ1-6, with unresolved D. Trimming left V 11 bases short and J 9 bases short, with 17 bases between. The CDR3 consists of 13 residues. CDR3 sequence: CADLLSPSSPLHF. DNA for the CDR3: TGTGCCGATCTGTTGTCCCCTAGTTCACCCCTCCACTTT.

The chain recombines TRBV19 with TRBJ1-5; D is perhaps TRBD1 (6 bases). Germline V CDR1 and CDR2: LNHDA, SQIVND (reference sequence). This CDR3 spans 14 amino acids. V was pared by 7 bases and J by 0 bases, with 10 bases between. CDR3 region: CASIRGHSNQPQHF. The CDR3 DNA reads TGTGCCAGTATCAGGGGCCATAGCAATCAGCCCCAGCATTTT.